Presented here are 5 T cell receptor beta chains from one specimen sequenced in a study of long-term antiretroviral therapy in people with HIV. With survey level as its setting, the immunoSEQ assay was v3.0. Repertoires were generated with immunoSEQ multiplex PCR, while TCRdb's copy carries only in-frame clones and drops some. This table holds around 30,000 clones, about 95% found once. The sample consisted of unsorted PBMCs, taken 5.3 years after starting antiretroviral therapy. The receptors originated from a man under 40 with HIV.

V usage is TRBV27 and J usage is TRBJ2-3; D is ambiguous. Per germline, CDR1 MNHEY and CDR2 SMNVEV (reference sequence). This CDR3 is 13 amino acids long. Trimming cost V 1 base and J 1 base, with 3 bases left between them. Here the CDR3 DNA reads TGTGCCAGCAGTTTATATGGCACAGATACGCAGTATTTT. It translates to CASSLYGTDTQYF.

The chain joins TRBV11-2 to TRBJ2-1, with TRBD1 identical over 8 bases. This CDR3 is built from 16 residues. The germline V gene has CDR1 SGHAT and CDR2 FQNNGV. Trimming at V came to 1 base and at J to 2 bases, leaving 4 bases not matched to a gene. CDR3 nucleotide sequence: TGTGCCAGCAGCTTAGTTTCAGGGGGCCCCTACAATGAGCAGTTCTTC. It encodes CASSLVSGGPYNEQFF. Filled out from reference TRBV11-2 and TRBJ2-1, the complete variable domain reads EAGVAQSPRYKIIEKRQSVAFWCNPISGHATLYWYQQILGQGPKLLIQFQNNGVVDDSQLPKDRFSAERLKGVDSTLKIQPAKLEDSAVYLCASSLVSGGPYNEQFFGPGTRLTVL.

This chain joins TRBV30 and TRBJ1-1, with TRBD1 identical over 8 bases. Germline CDR1 and CDR2: GTSNPN and SVGIG (reference sequence). The CDR3 spans 13 residues. Trimming removed 5 bases from V and 1 base from J; junction bases left unmatched: 3. Here the CDR3 reads CAWVRGRNTEAFF. The CDR3 DNA reads TGTGCCTGGGTCAGGGGGCGGAACACTGAAGCTTTCTTT.

This chain joins TRBV11-2 and TRBJ1-1; D is ambiguous. The CDR3 spans 14 residues. V lost 3 bases and J 3 bases, leaving 11 bases between the germline ends. The germline V gene has CDR1 SGHAT and CDR2 FQNNGV. The CDR3 DNA reads TGTGCCAGCAGCTTTACGCGCACAGACACTGAAGCTTTCTTT. Residues: CASSFTRTDTEAFF.

The chain combines TRBV6-6 with TRBJ2-2; the D is unclear. CDR3 length: 13 amino acids. V was trimmed by 2 bases and J by 4 bases, leaving 5 bases between them. Germline V gives CDR1 MNHNY, CDR2 SVGAGI (reference sequence). For the CDR3, the DNA is TGTGCCAGCAGTTACGGCGCCACCGGGGAGCTGTTTTTT. It encodes CASSYGATGELFF.